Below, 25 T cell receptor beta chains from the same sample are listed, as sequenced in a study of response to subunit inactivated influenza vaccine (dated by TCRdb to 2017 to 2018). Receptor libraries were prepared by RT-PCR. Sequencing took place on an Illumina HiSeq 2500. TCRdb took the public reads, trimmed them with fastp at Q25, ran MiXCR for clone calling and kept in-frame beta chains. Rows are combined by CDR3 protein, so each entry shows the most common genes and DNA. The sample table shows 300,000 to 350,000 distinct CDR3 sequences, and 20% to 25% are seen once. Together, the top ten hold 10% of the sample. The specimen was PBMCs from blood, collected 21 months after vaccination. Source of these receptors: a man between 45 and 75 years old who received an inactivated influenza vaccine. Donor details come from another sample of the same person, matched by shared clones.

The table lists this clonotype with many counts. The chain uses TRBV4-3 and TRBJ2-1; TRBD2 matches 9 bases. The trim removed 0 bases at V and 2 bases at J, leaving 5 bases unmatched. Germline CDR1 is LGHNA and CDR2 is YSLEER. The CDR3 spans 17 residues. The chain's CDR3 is CASSQDRASGAYNEQFF. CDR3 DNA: TGCGCCAGCAGCCAAGATCGGGCTAGCGGGGCCTACAATGAGCAGTTCTTC.

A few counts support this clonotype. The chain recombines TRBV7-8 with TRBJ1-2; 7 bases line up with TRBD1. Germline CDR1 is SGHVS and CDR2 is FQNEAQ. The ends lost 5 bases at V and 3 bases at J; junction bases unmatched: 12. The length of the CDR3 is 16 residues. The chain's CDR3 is CASSPLRQGRDYGYTF. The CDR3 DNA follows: TGTGCCAGCAGCCCCCTCCGACAGGGTCGGGACTATGGCTACACCTTC.

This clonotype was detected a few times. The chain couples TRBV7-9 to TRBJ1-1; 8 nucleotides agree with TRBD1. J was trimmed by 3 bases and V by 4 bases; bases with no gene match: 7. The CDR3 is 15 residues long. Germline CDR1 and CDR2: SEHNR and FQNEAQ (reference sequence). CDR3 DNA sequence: TGTGCCAGCAGCTCACCCGGACAGGGATACACTGAAGCTTTCTTT. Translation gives CASSSPGQGYTEAFF.

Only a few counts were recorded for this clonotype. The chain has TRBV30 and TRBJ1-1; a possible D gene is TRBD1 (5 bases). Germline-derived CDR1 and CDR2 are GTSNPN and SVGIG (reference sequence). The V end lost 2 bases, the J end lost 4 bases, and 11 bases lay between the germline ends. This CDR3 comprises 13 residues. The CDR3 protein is CAWSRGGGTEAFF. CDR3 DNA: TGTGCCTGGAGTCGCGGTGGGGGCACTGAAGCTTTCTTT.

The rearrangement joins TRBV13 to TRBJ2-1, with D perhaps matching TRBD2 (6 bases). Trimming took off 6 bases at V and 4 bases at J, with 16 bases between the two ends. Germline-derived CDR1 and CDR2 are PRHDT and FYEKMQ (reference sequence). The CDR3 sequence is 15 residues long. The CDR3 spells CASSYAGNLYNEQFF. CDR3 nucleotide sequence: TGTGCCAGCAGTTACGCGGGGAACCTTTACAATGAGCAGTTCTTC.

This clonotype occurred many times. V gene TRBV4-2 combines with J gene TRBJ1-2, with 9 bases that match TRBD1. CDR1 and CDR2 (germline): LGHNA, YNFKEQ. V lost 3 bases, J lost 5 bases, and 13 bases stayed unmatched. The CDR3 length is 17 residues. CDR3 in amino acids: CASSQTQTGGRSYGYTF. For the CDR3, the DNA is TGTGCCAGCAGCCAGACCCAGACAGGGGGGAGAAGTTATGGCTACACCTTC.

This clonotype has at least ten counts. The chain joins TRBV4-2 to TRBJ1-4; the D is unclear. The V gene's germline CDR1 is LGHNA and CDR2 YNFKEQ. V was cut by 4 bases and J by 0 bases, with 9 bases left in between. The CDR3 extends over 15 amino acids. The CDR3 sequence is CASSPSVTTNEKLFF. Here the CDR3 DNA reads TGTGCCAGCAGCCCATCAGTGACAACTAATGAAAAACTGTTTTTT.

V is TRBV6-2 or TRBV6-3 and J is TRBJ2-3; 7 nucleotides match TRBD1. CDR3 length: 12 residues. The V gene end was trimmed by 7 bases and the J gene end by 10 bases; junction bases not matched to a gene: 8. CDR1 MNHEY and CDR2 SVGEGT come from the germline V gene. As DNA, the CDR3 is TGTGCCAGCACCACGGGACAGTATGCGCAGTATTTT. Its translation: CASTTGQYAQYF.

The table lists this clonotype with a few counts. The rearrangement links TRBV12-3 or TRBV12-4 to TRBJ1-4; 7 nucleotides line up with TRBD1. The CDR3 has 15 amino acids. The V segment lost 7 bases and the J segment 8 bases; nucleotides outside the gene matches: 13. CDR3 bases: TGTGCCAGCACTCTAACTCCAGGGGGGCGGGAAAAACTGTTTTTT. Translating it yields CASTLTPGGREKLFF.

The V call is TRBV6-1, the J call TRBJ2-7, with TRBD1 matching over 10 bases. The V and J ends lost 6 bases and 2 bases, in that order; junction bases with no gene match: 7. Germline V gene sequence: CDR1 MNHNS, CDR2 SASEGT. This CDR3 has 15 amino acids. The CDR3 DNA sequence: TGTGCCAGCAGCCCCCCCGGGACAGGGGCCTACGAGCAGTACTTC. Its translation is CASSPPGTGAYEQYF.

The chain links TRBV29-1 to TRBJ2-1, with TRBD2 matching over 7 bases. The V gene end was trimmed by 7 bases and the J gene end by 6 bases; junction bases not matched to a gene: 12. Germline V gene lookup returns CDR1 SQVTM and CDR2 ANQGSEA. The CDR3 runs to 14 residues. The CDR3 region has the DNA TGCAGCGGTGGACTAGTCATCCCCCCCAATGAGCAGTTCTTC. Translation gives CSGGLVIPPNEQFF.

This CDR3 is CSARDPRPQAYEQYF. In DNA form, the CDR3 reads TGCAGTGCTAGAGATCCAAGGCCCCAGGCCTACGAGCAGTACTTC. The chain combines TRBV20-1 with TRBJ2-7; no clear D. Germline loops: CDR1 DFQATT, CDR2 SNEGSKA (reference sequence). V was clipped by 0 bases and J by 2 bases, with 14 bases between them. This CDR3 is built from 15 residues.

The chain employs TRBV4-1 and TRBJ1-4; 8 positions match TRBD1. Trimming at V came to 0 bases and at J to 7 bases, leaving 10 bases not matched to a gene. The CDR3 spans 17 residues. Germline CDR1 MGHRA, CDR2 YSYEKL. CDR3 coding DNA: TGCGCCAGCAGCCAAGATCCAGGGGGCGGAGGGGGTGAAAAACTGTTTTTT. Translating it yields CASSQDPGGGGGEKLFF.

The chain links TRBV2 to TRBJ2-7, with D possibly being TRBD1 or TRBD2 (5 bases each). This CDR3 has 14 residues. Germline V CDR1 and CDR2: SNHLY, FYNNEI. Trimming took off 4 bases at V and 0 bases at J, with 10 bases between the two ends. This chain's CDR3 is CASSVATVSYEQYF. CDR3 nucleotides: TGTGCCAGCAGTGTAGCGACAGTCTCCTACGAGCAGTACTTC.

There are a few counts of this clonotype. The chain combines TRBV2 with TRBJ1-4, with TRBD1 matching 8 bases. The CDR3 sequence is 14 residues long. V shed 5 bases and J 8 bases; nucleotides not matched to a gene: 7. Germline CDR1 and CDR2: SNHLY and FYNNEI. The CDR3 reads CASSRRTGSEKLFF. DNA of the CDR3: TGTGCCAGCAGTAGGAGGACAGGGAGCGAAAAACTGTTTTTT. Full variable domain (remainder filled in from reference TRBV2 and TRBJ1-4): EPEVTQTPSHQVTQMGQEVILRCVPISNHLYFYWYRQILGQKVEFLVSFYNNEISEKSEIFDDQFSVERPDGSNFTLKIRSTKLEDSAMYFCASSRRTGSEKLFFGSGTQLSVL.

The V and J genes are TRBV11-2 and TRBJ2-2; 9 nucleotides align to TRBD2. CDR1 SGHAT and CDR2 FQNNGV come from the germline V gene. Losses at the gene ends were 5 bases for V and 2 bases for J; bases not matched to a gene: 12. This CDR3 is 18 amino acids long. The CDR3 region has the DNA TGTGCCAGCAGCCCTACAATCGGACTAGCGCTTAACACCGGGGAGCTGTTTTTT. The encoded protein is CASSPTIGLALNTGELFF.

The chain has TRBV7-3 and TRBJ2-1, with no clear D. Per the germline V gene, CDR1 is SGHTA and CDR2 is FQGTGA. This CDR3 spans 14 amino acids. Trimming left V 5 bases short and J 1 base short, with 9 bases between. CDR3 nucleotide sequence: TGTGCCAGCAGCCCGATCGGGTCCTACAATGAGCAGTTCTTC. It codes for CASSPIGSYNEQFF.

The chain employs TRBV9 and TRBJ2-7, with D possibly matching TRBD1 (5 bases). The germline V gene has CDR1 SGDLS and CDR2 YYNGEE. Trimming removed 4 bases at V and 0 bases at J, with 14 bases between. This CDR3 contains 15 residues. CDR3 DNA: TGTGCCAGCAGCCCGCAGGCAGGGTTCTCCTACGAGCAGTACTTC. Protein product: CASSPQAGFSYEQYF.

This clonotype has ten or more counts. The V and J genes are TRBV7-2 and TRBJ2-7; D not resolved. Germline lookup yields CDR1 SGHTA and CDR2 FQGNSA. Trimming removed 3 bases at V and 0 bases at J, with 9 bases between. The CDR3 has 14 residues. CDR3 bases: TGTGCCAGCAGCTTTCCAACGGTCTCCTACGAGCAGTACTTC. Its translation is CASSFPTVSYEQYF.

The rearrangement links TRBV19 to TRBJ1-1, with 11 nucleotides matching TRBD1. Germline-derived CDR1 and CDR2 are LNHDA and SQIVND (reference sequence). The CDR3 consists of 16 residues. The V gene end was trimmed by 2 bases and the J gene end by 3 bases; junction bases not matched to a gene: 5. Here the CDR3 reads CASSIWTGGAHTEAFF. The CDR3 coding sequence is TGTGCCAGTAGTATATGGACAGGGGGCGCGCACACTGAAGCTTTCTTT.

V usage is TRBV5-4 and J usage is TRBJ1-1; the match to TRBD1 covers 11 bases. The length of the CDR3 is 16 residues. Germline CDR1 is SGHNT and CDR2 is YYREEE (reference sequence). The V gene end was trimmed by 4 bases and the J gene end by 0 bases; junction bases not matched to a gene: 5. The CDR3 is CASSTGQGVMNTEAFF. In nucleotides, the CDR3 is TGTGCCAGCAGCACGGGACAGGGGGTAATGAACACTGAAGCTTTCTTT.

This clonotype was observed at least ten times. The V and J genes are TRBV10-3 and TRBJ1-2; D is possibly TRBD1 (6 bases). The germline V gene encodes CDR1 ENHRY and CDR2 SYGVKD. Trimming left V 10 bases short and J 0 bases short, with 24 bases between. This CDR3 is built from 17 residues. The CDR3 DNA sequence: TGTGCCACCTCTAAGGGGGTATACCATATAGCTAACTATGGCTACACCTTC. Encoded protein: CATSKGVYHIANYGYTF.

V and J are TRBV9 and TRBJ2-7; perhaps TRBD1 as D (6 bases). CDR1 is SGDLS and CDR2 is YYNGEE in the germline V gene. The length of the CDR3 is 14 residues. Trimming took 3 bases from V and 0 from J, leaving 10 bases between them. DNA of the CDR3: TGTGCCAGCAGCGGACAGGCGAACTCCTACGAGCAGTACTTC. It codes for CASSGQANSYEQYF.

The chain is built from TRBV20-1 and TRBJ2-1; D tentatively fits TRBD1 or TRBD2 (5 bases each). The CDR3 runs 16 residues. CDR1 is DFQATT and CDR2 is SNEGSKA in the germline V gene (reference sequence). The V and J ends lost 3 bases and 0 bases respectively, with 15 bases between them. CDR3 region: CSASSPGPTSYNEQFF. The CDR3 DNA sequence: TGCAGTGCTAGCTCCCCGGGACCGACCTCCTACAATGAGCAGTTCTTC.

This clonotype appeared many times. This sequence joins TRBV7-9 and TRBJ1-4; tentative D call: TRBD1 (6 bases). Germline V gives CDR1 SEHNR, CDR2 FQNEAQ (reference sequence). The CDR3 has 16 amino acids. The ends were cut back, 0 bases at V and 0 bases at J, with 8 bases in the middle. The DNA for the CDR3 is TGTGCCAGCAGCTTAGCGGGGGCTGCAACTAATGAAAAACTGTTTTTT. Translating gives CASSLAGAATNEKLFF.